The present T cell receptor beta chain was sequenced within a study of early stage breast cancer tumors. Study-level background: Of some 16 invasive breast tumors, about a dozen were hormone receptor-positive, HER2-negative. The ER+/PR+/HER2- tumors included fewer than ten ductal and a few lobular carcinomas.

Here immunoSEQ multiplex PCR was the method, and the copy in TCRdb shows in-frame clones only, minus some. Of 50,000 to 65,000 clones in the sample, 70% to 80% were seen once. The sample comprised blood. The receptor was isolated from a person aged 30-39 years with breast cancer.

This chain's CDR3 is CASSLVGTGGGTEAFF. CDR3 DNA sequence: TGTGCCAGCAGCTTAGTAGGGACAGGGGGAGGCACTGAAGCTTTCTTT. The rearrangement uses TRBV7-2 and TRBJ1-1, with 11 bases matching TRBD1. Germline V gives CDR1 SGHTA, CDR2 FQGNSA. V was pared by 1 base and J by 4 bases, with 5 bases of the junction left unmatched. The CDR3 is 16 amino acids.